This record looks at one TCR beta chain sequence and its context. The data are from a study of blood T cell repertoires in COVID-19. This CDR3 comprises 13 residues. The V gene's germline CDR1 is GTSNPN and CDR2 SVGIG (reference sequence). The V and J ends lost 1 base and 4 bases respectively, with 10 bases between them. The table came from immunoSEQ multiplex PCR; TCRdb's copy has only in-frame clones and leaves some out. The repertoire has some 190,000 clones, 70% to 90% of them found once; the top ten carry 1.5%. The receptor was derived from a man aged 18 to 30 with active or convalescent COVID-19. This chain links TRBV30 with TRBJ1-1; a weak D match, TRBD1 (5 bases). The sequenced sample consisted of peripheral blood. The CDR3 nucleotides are TGTGCCTGGAGTGAGGGGATGGGCACTGAAGCTTTCTTT. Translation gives CAWSEGMGTEAFF.